These 15 T cell receptor beta chains were all obtained from the same sample, sequenced in a study of blood T cell repertoires in COVID-19. Using immunoSEQ multiplex PCR, the repertoire was profiled, and TCRdb retains in-frame clones only, with some absent. This sample has more than 80,000 clones, with 65% to 80% found just once. The sample consisted of peripheral blood. The origin of the receptors is an elderly woman with active or convalescent COVID-19.

The chain is built from TRBV28 and TRBJ2-5, with TRBD2 matching over 8 bases. J was trimmed by 1 base and V by 3 bases; bases with no gene match: 1. The CDR3 loop spans 14 amino acids. Germline CDR1 MDHEN, CDR2 SYDVKM. The CDR3 region is CASSFAGGQETQYF. CDR3 in DNA: TGTGCCAGCAGTTTTGCGGGGGGCCAAGAGACCCAGTACTTC.

The chain couples TRBV4-3 to TRBJ1-1; TRBD1 matches 7 bases. This CDR3 is built from 16 residues. Germline loops: CDR1 LGHNA, CDR2 YSLEER. J was trimmed by 0 bases and V by 4 bases; bases with no gene match: 8. CDR3 bases: TGCGCCAGCAGCCCCGGGGTGGGACAGATGAACACTGAAGCTTTCTTT. The encoded protein is CASSPGVGQMNTEAFF.

The sample holds one count of this clone. V and J are TRBV15 and TRBJ1-3, with unresolved D. Trimming cost V 2 bases and J 2 bases, with 4 bases left between them. This CDR3 is built from 13 residues. Germline CDR1 LNHNV, CDR2 YYDKDF (reference sequence). The DNA for the CDR3 is TGTGCCACCAGCAGACCCACTGGAAACACCATATATTTT. Amino acid sequence: CATSRPTGNTIYF.

Comments on this clone: This specimen includes other DNA sequences encoding the same CDR3. The CDR3: CASSQGTGDSNQPQHF. DNA for the CDR3: TGTGCCAGCAGCCAAGGGACAGGGGATAGCAATCAGCCCCAGCATTTT. The chain employs TRBV4-2 and TRBJ1-5; 9 nucleotides match TRBD1. V trimming: 1 base; J trimming: 0 bases; junction bases outside the gene matches: 1. Germline lookup yields CDR1 LGHNA and CDR2 YNFKEQ. This CDR3 region has 16 residues.

This clone was observed once. The CDR3 DNA is TGTGCCAGCAGTTATTCGGGGGGGACCAATGAGCAGTTCTTC. Protein: CASSYSGGTNEQFF. The chain uses TRBV6-5 and TRBJ2-1, with 8 bases fitting TRBD2. This CDR3 comprises 14 residues. CDR1 and CDR2 from the germline V gene are MNHEY and SVGAGI. The V segment lost 3 bases and the J segment 6 bases; nucleotides outside the gene matches: 4.

The chain has TRBV5-1 and TRBJ1-2; 11 nucleotides match TRBD1. Unmatched junction bases numbered 8, after V lost 4 bases and J lost 6 bases. Germline-derived CDR1 and CDR2 are SGHRS and YFSETQ. The CDR3 totals 15 residues. CDR3 loop: CASSPRTGGSNGYTF. The CDR3 DNA sequence: TGCGCCAGCAGCCCGCGGACAGGGGGCTCAAATGGCTACACCTTC.

The V call is TRBV18, the J call TRBJ1-5; 9 nucleotides line up with TRBD1. This CDR3 is built from 16 residues. Germline loops: CDR1 KGHSH, CDR2 LQKENI. After removal of 5 bases from V and 5 bases from J, the junction contained 10 bases not matched to a gene. This chain's CDR3 is CASSGRTGASDQPQHF. CDR3 nucleotides: TGTGCCAGCTCAGGTCGGACAGGGGCGTCTGATCAGCCCCAGCATTTT.

This chain uses TRBV29-1 with TRBJ1-2, with unresolved D. V was shortened by 5 bases and J by 8 bases, with 15 bases between the two germline ends. The CDR3 loop spans 12 amino acids. CDR1 and CDR2 from the germline V gene are SQVTM and ANQGSEA. CDR3 in amino acids: CSVPPVVWGYTF. The CDR3 DNA reads as TGCAGCGTTCCGCCGGTCGTTTGGGGCTACACCTTC.

The J gene is TRBJ1-1, the V gene TRBV6-4; possibly TRBD1 for D (5 bases). This CDR3 is built from 13 residues. The V end was cut by 6 bases, the J end by 3 bases, with 11 bases between. Germline V CDR1 and CDR2: MRHNA, SNTAGT. DNA of the CDR3: TGTGCCAGCAGGGCAGGGTTCGACACTGAAGCTTTCTTT. Residues: CASRAGFDTEAFF.

The V call is TRBV7-9, the J call TRBJ2-7, with D uncertain. V was trimmed by 2 bases and J by 4 bases, leaving 9 bases between them. CDR3 length equals 13 residues. The germline V gene has CDR1 SEHNR and CDR2 FQNEAQ (reference sequence). CDR3 loop: CASSLQQTYEQYF. In DNA, the CDR3 is TGTGCCAGCAGCTTACAACAGACGTACGAGCAGTACTTC.

The chain employs TRBV3-1 (or the pseudogene TRBV3-2) and TRBJ1-2; 8 bases align to TRBD1. CDR3 size: 16 residues. V shed 4 bases, J shed 3 bases, and the junction held 10 bases outside the gene matches. In germline, CDR1 is LGHDT, CDR2 YNNKEL (reference sequence). CDR3 sequence reads: CASSLSGQGAYYGYTF. The CDR3 DNA sequence: TGTGCCAGCAGCCTATCAGGGCAGGGGGCGTACTATGGCTACACCTTC.

This chain joins TRBV4-1 and TRBJ2-5; 11 bases match TRBD2. Germline CDR1 MGHRA, CDR2 YSYEKL. The V and J ends lost 4 bases and 1 base, in that order; junction bases with no gene match: 8. The CDR3 is 17 residues long. DNA for the CDR3: TGCGCCAGCAGCCGAGAGCCACTAGCGGGGGCCCAAGAGACCCAGTACTTC. This encodes CASSREPLAGAQETQYF.

The V and J genes are TRBV27 and TRBJ2-3; 9 positions match TRBD2. Per germline, CDR1 MNHEY and CDR2 SMNVEV (reference sequence). J gave up 4 bases and V 7 bases, and 9 bases lay outside the gene matches. The CDR3 contains 15 residues. The CDR3 reads CASTPAGGGADTQYF. DNA of the CDR3: TGTGCCAGCACCCCAGCGGGGGGTGGTGCAGATACGCAGTATTTT.

This clone has only one observation. V and J are TRBV11-3 and TRBJ2-2, with D uncertain. Between the trimmed V and J ends, which lost 5 bases and 3 bases, there was a span of 13 bases. The CDR3 totals 15 residues. Germline assignment: CDR1 SGHNT and CDR2 YENEEA. DNA for the CDR3: TGTGCCAGCAGCGCCAGTAACCTGGACACCGGGGAGCTGTTTTTT. As protein: CASSASNLDTGELFF.

The chain uses TRBV5-5 and TRBJ1-6, with 7 bases fitting TRBD1. Losses at the gene ends were 0 bases for V and 9 bases for J; bases not matched to a gene: 9. From germline, CDR1 is SGHKS and CDR2 YYEKEE (reference sequence). The CDR3 spans 16 residues. The CDR3 region is CASSLATRQGASPLHF. CDR3 nucleotides: TGTGCCAGCAGCTTGGCCACGAGACAGGGCGCTTCACCCCTCCACTTT.